Listed here are 21 T cell receptor beta chains from one sample, sequenced in a study of post-analysis software for immune sequencing data. Study results and caveats: Compared with controls, patients had more of about five TRBV segments, including TRBV5-6, TRBV5-1 and TRBV20-1.

Each TCR beta cDNA library carried unique molecular identifiers. MiXCR was run by TCRdb on the PCR reads, yielding one entry per CDR3 protein. The sample includes roughly 650,000 distinct CDR3 sequences, approximately 59% of them seen just once. The antigens of these receptors remain unknown. The sample comprised blood. These receptors were taken from a girl aged 2 to 9 with multiple sclerosis.

This clonotype was found once. J is TRBJ1-5 and V is TRBV12-3 or TRBV12-4; perhaps TRBD1 as D (5 bases). The CDR3 consists of 12 residues. Trimming cost V 1 base and J 11 bases, with 9 bases left between them. In DNA, the CDR3 is TGTGCCAGCAGTTTAGTTGGGGGGGCCCAGCATTTT. Translating gives CASSLVGGAQHF.

J is TRBJ2-1 and V is TRBV29-1; 13 positions agree with TRBD2. This CDR3 region has 15 residues. Losses at the gene ends were 6 bases for V and 8 bases for J; bases not matched to a gene: 10. The germline gives CDR1 SQVTM, CDR2 ANQGSEA. The CDR3 region has the DNA TGCAGCGTAGGGACTAGCGGGGAGCAGAACGATGAGCAGTTCTTC. Translation gives CSVGTSGEQNDEQFF.

The CDR3 protein is CASSPGGLGLNTEAFF. The CDR3, as DNA: TGTGCCAGCAGTCCTGGAGGGCTTGGATTGAACACTGAAGCTTTCTTT. V is TRBV3-1 and J is TRBJ1-1; D unresolved. The CDR3 sequence is 16 residues long. Germline V CDR1 and CDR2: LGHDT, YNNKEL (reference sequence). With 6 bases removed from V and 0 bases from J, the gap between germline ends came to 17 bases.

This rearrangement joins TRBV20-1 to TRBJ2-3; D is possibly TRBD2 (5 bases). There are 14 residues in the CDR3. CDR1 and CDR2 from the germline V gene are DFQATT and SNEGSKA (reference sequence). V lost 5 bases and J lost 2, with 14 bases in between. The CDR3 here is CSAARAILTDTQYF. The CDR3 nucleotides are TGCAGTGCTGCGCGGGCTATCCTCACAGATACGCAGTATTTT.

The J gene is TRBJ2-1, the V gene TRBV6-5; 7 positions match TRBD2. Germline CDR1 and CDR2: MNHEY and SVGAGI. The CDR3 spans 16 residues. Unmatched junction bases numbered 9, after V lost 0 bases and J lost 7 bases. CDR3 protein: CASSYSALALWNEQFF. For the CDR3, the DNA is TGTGCCAGCAGTTACTCGGCACTAGCGTTGTGGAATGAGCAGTTCTTC.

This sequence joins TRBV12-3 or TRBV12-4 and TRBJ2-3, with 8 nucleotides matching TRBD1. The CDR3 has 13 residues. V gave up 7 bases and J gave up 9 bases; unmatched junction bases: 9. The CDR3 reads CASTLTRTGTQYF. For the CDR3, the DNA is TGTGCCAGCACCCTCACTCGGACAGGGACGCAGTATTTT.

The genes are TRBV10-3 and TRBJ2-6; 10 bases fit TRBD2. The CDR3 runs to 20 residues. Germline trimming cut 4 bases from V and 0 bases from J; bases unmatched to any gene: 12. CDR1 and CDR2 from the germline V gene are ENHRY and SYGVKD. The CDR3, as DNA: TGTGCCATCAGTGCCGGGGGGCTAGCGGGGGCCCTCTCTGGGGCCAACGTCCTGACTTTC. This translates into CAISAGGLAGALSGANVLTF.

This clonotype was found a few times. The chain couples TRBV29-1 to TRBJ2-1; D is ambiguous. Trimming cost V 5 bases and J 3 bases, with 14 bases left between them. There are 14 residues in the CDR3. CDR1 and CDR2 from the germline V gene are SQVTM and ANQGSEA. In DNA, the CDR3 is TGCAGCGTTCGCCATAGGTTTGACTACAATGAGCAGTTCTTC. It yields the protein CSVRHRFDYNEQFF.

J is TRBJ1-2 and V is TRBV19, with D maybe TRBD1 (5 bases). This CDR3 is 13 amino acids long. Germline loops: CDR1 LNHDA, CDR2 SQIVND (reference sequence). Deletions cut 3 bases from V and 3 bases from J, with 8 bases between. The DNA of the CDR3 is TGTGCCAGTAGTATGGGCAGGGACTATGGCTACACCTTC. Amino acid sequence: CASSMGRDYGYTF.

The V gene is TRBV12-3 or TRBV12-4, the J gene TRBJ2-1; 11 positions match TRBD2. Trimming cost V 5 bases and J 5 bases; bases outside gene matches: 11. This CDR3 has 17 amino acids. The CDR3 protein is CASSPFVAGGPDNEQFF. CDR3 coding DNA: TGTGCCAGCAGTCCGTTCGTAGCGGGAGGGCCGGACAATGAGCAGTTCTTC.

This clonotype has more than one count but fewer than ten. The rearrangement uses TRBV5-4 and TRBJ2-3; D unresolved. Germline loops: CDR1 SGHNT, CDR2 YYREEE (reference sequence). The germline V and J ends were trimmed by 2 bases and 0 bases, with 10 bases remaining between them. The CDR3 has 15 amino acids. The CDR3 nucleotides are TGTGCCAGCAGCTTTGGCGGAGCTAGCACAGATACGCAGTATTTT. Residues: CASSFGGASTDTQYF.

The chain combines TRBV20-1 with TRBJ2-5; 9 positions match TRBD2. Trimming took 5 bases from V and 0 from J; bases not matched to a gene: 7. Germline V gives CDR1 DFQATT, CDR2 SNEGSKA (reference sequence). CDR3 length: 15 amino acids. The CDR3 coding sequence is TGCAGTGCTCGGCCGGGACTAGCAGACCAAGAGACCCAGTACTTC. Its protein product is CSARPGLADQETQYF.

The chain uses TRBV29-1 and TRBJ2-3; TRBD1 aligns across 7 bases. Germline loops: CDR1 SQVTM, CDR2 ANQGSEA. The trim removed 5 bases at V and 2 bases at J, leaving 19 bases unmatched. The CDR3 length is 18 residues. The CDR3 nucleotides are TGCAGCGTTCGACAACGACAGGGCGCTCCGAGTTCCACAGATACGCAGTATTTT. Protein sequence: CSVRQRQGAPSSTDTQYF.

Remarks on this clonotype: An end of the junction does not agree with germline; a read error may underlie this. The gene calls are TRBV12-3 or TRBV12-4 and TRBJ2-6; D is ambiguous. The length of the CDR3 is 13 residues. The CDR3 protein is CTSRTSGANVLTF. The CDR3 nucleotides read TGTACCAGCAGGACCTCTGGGGCCAACGTCCTGACTTTC.

The chain couples TRBV9 to TRBJ2-1, with 10 bases matching TRBD2. CDR3 length: 15 residues. Trimming cost V 4 bases and J 6 bases; bases outside gene matches: 7. The germline CDR1 and CDR2 sequences are SGDLS and YYNGEE. CDR3 coding DNA: TGTGCCAGCAGCCCCGGGACTAGCGCACTCAATGAGCAGTTCTTC. This gives the protein CASSPGTSALNEQFF.

This chain connects TRBV11-2 to TRBJ1-1; 11 bases line up with TRBD1. CDR1 and CDR2 from the germline V gene are SGHAT and FQNNGV. V trimming: 5 bases; J trimming: 4 bases; junction bases outside the gene matches: 6. The length of the CDR3 is 15 residues. The CDR3 is CASSISGTGGTEAFF. The DNA of the CDR3 is TGTGCCAGCAGCATTTCTGGGACAGGGGGCACTGAAGCTTTCTTT.

This sequence joins TRBV12-3 or TRBV12-4 and TRBJ2-1; D call uncertain. The V gene lost 0 bases and the J gene lost 5 bases, with 8 bases spanning the gap. The CDR3 has 14 amino acids. CDR3 bases: TGTGCCAGCAGTTTAGCGCGGCAGGACAATGAGCAGTTCTTC. This sequence encodes CASSLARQDNEQFF.

The chain employs TRBV4-1 and TRBJ2-3; TRBD2 aligns across 9 bases. CDR3 length: 16 residues. V shed 4 bases and J 0 bases; nucleotides not matched to a gene: 5. Germline V gene lookup returns CDR1 MGHRA and CDR2 YSYEKL. CDR3 in DNA: TGCGCCAGCAGCCTACTAGCGGGCACGAGCACAGATACGCAGTATTTT. This sequence encodes CASSLLAGTSTDTQYF.

This clonotype was counted between two and nine times. The CDR3 nucleotides are TGTGCCAGCAGTTACAGGGGAGGGCCGAGCGGCCACACCTTC. Its protein is CASSYRGGPSGHTF. The chain carries TRBV6-5 and TRBJ1-2, with D possibly matching TRBD1 (5 bases). The germline CDR1 and CDR2 sequences are MNHEY and SVGAGI. V gave up 2 bases and J gave up 12 bases, with 19 bases separating them. CDR3 length equals 14 residues.

The chain's CDR3 is CSASGRSFSYNEQFF. DNA of the CDR3: TGCAGTGCTAGCGGGCGATCCTTCTCCTACAATGAGCAGTTCTTC. The chain recombines TRBV20-1 with TRBJ2-1; D is unresolved. The V gene's germline CDR1 is DFQATT and CDR2 SNEGSKA (reference sequence). V dropped 3 bases and J dropped 0 bases, with 12 bases sitting between them. The CDR3 contains 15 residues.

This chain connects TRBV20-1 to TRBJ2-7; perhaps TRBD2 as D (5 bases). Trimming cost V 6 bases and J 0 bases, with 30 bases left between them. This CDR3 contains 19 residues. CDR1 is DFQATT, CDR2 SNEGSKA, per germline (reference sequence). CDR3 residues: CSARKTTGYNFKYSYEQYF. In nucleotides, the CDR3 is TGCAGTGCGAGAAAGACCACGGGGTACAACTTTAAATACTCCTACGAGCAGTACTTC.